What follows describes a single T cell receptor beta chain. The antigen remains undetermined. Read sequence stops 3 residues before the CDR3 end, and the germline J gene provides the missing end. The entry originates in a study of T cells in women clearing cervical HPV infection. Study at large: Case blood drawn at lesion detection; control blood after infection cleared. General observations from the study: Richness differences could reflect unmeasured T-cell content per sample.

The CDR3 has 13 amino acids. V dropped 3 bases and J dropped 4; count of bases not matched to a gene: 3. Assay: immunoSEQ multiplex PCR; the TCRdb copy retains only in-frame clones and omits some. The record lists some 43,000 clones, of which the ten most abundant hold approximately 0.98%. The sequencing sample was made of blood buffy coat. The chain couples TRBV12-3 or TRBV12-4 to TRBJ2-7; 7 positions agree with TRBD2. This TCR came from a woman between 18 and 75 years old with a cervical HPV16 infection that either progressed to CIN3+ or cleared (not recorded which). The CDR3 DNA, read in part, is TGTGCCAGCAGTTTCGCCGGGGGGTACGAG. Translating it yields CASSFAGGYE. The whole CDR3 protein reads CASSFAGGYEQYF.